The rows below give T cell receptor beta chains drawn from one sample of a study of blood T cell repertoires in COVID-19. Clones were sequenced by immunoSEQ multiplex PCR, and TCRdb holds only the in-frame ones, with some missing. The table records approximately 69,000 clones, roughly 79% of them present only once. Sequenced input: peripheral blood. The receptors were gathered from a human donor in a cohort sampled during active COVID-19. The conserved cysteine and the conserved F or W are not part of the CDR3 here. Fields, in order: V gene, J gene, clone size, CDR3 length, CDR3 protein. Not all rows give a size; the values are once, few, many and, for expanded clones, a class.

TRBV6-1,TRBJ2-2,-,13,ASSEAAGDTGELF
TRBV28,TRBJ2-7,-,12,ASSLGRMIYEQY
TRBV30,TRBJ2-1,-,13,AWSPGLAGVNEQF
TRBV7-9,TRBJ1-6,-,14,ASSLGPGQGYSPLH
TRBV6-1,TRBJ2-7,-,13,ASSEIWGGWNEQY
TRBV6-5,TRBJ2-7,-,10,ASWTSGYEQY
TRBV24-1,TRBJ2-2,-,12,ATGMQGMAGELF
TRBV20-1,TRBJ2-1,once,9,SASLATEQF
TRBV6-5,TRBJ1-2,-,13,ASSYMSGEEDGYT
TRBV6-1,TRBJ1-2,-,10,ASSEVENGYT
TRBV7-2,TRBJ1-1,few,12,ASSFRTVEDEAF
TRBV29-1,TRBJ2-3,-,11,SVETGGSDTQY
TRBV5-1,TRBJ2-7,-,14,ASSLAWTAFSYEQY
TRBV11-2,TRBJ2-7,-,11,ASSSNFAYEQY
TRBV30,TRBJ2-6,-,13,AWSLRGAGANVLT
TRBV19,TRBJ1-1,few,10,ASIQGSGEAF
TRBV28,TRBJ2-6,once,14,ASSLAGGAGANVLT
TRBV9,TRBJ1-2,-,14,ASSVGGQTANYGYT
TRBV18,TRBJ1-3,-,14,ASSPPGRMRGNTIY
TRBV18,TRBJ1-2,-,13,ASSLKQGINYGYT
TRBV28,TRBJ1-2,few,12,ASSLGRQNYGYT
TRBV7-9,TRBJ2-1,-,11,ASSPGQYNEQF
TRBV28,TRBJ2-3,-,10,ASGIGVDTQY
TRBV30,TRBJ1-5,once,12,AWGGGGSGQPQH
TRBV12-3/TRBV12-4,TRBJ2-7,-,10,ASSRGSYEQY
TRBV19,TRBJ2-7,-,14,ASSTPAGGNSYEQY
TRBV7-2,TRBJ1-6,-,11,ASSSGLRIPLH
TRBV9,TRBJ1-1,-,12,ASSVSLLNTEAF
TRBV14,TRBJ1-2,-,11,ASSLRDRNGYT
TRBV27,TRBJ1-3,-,16,ASSFTADRGRSGNTIY